This paragraph reports one TCR beta chain. Its antigen is still unknown. Trimming removed 3 bases from V and 0 bases from J, with 12 bases in between. This CDR3 contains 16 residues. Germline V CDR1 and CDR2: LNHNV, YYDKDF (reference sequence). This sample is part of a study of shared clonotypes between healthy human individuals. Findings of the study overall: A limitation of the genetic and exposure-history diversity represented arose from few donors. It was expected that sequencing depth would affect clonotype sharing among donors.

Replicate PCRs run on unsorted PBMC used roughly 320 ng DNA, which was approximately 30,000 T cell genomes. Using immunoSEQ multiplex PCR, the repertoire was profiled, and TCRdb retains in-frame clones only, with some absent. The sample lists fewer than 600,000 clones, 77% occurring once. This chain connects TRBV15 to TRBJ1-3; D call uncertain. This TCR came from a middle-aged woman in good health. Some clones in this sample may be carry-over from other donors' samples. The sample comprised PBMCs. DNA for the CDR3: TGTGCCACCAGCAGGGCCGGGATGCTCTCTGGAAACACCATATATTTT. Residues: CATSRAGMLSGNTIYF.